Listed below are T cell receptor beta chains from one sample, sequenced in a study of CD8 T cells in Susac syndrome. TCRdb processed the immunoSEQ multiplex PCR reads anew with MiXCR; each CDR3 protein has one entry. Found here are about 150,000 distinct CDR3 sequences, approximately 94% of them singletons; the top ten hold 0.075% to 0.09%. The sequenced sample was CD4+ T cells from PBMCs. Receptor source: a human donor in good health. CDR3s include the opening cysteine and the closing phenylalanine or tryptophan. D genes are given only for firm matches. The listing skips clone size in some rows; elsewhere it reads once, few, many or a size class.

>TRBV6-1|.|TRBD2|TRBJ2-2
CASTRLAGDLQNTGELFF
TGTGCCAGCACCCGACTAGCGGGGGACCTTCAGAACACCGGGGAGCTGTTTTTT
>TRBV3-1|.|TRBD1|TRBJ2-2
CASSRQGGGELFF
TGTGCCAGCAGTCGACAGGGCGGCGGGGAGCTGTTTTTT
>TRBV5-1|once|TRBD1|TRBJ2-7
CASSSATGNYEQYF
TGCGCCAGCAGCTCTGCGACAGGGAACTACGAGCAGTACTTC
>TRBV2|.|TRBD1|TRBJ2-5
CASSEGLGGGETQYF
TGTGCCAGCAGTGAAGGATTAGGGGGCGGGGAGACCCAGTACTTC
>TRBV25-1|.|.|TRBJ2-2
CASSGRVTGELFF
TGTGCCAGCAGTGGAAGGGTAACCGGGGAGCTGTTTTTT
>TRBV12-3/TRBV12-4|once|.|TRBJ2-3
CASSLMAGLSTDTQYF
TGTGCCAGCAGTTTGATGGCAGGGCTAAGCACAGATACGCAGTATTTT
>TRBV7-9|once|.|TRBJ1-5
CASSLGSRGSQHF
TGTGCCAGCAGCTTAGGTAGCAGAGGTTCCCAGCATTTT
>TRBV5-1|.|TRBD1|TRBJ1-3
CASSLNRDREYF
TGCGCCAGCAGCTTGAACCGGGACAGGGAGTATTTT
>TRBV14|.|.|TRBJ2-2
CASSQDRYTGELFF
TGTGCCAGCAGCCAAGATCGATACACCGGGGAGCTGTTTTTT
>TRBV19|.|TRBD2|TRBJ2-1
CASSLPSGSSYNEQFF
TGTGCCAGTAGTTTACCTAGCGGAAGCTCCTACAATGAGCAGTTCTTC
>TRBV10-3|.|TRBD1|TRBJ2-7
CAISEIRRDRGRYEQYF
TGTGCCATCAGTGAGATCCGGCGGGACAGGGGGCGATACGAGCAGTACTTC
>TRBV5-4|.|TRBD2|TRBJ2-2
CASSSPAGEPGELFF
TGTGCCAGCAGCTCTCCAGCGGGAGAGCCCGGGGAGCTGTTTTTT
>TRBV5-1|.|.|TRBJ1-5
CASSLGTDQPQHF
TGCGCCAGCAGCCTGGGTACGGATCAGCCCCAGCATTTT
>TRBV12-3/TRBV12-4|.|TRBD2|TRBJ2-5
CASRKAGTSQETQYF
TGTGCCAGCCGAAAGGCGGGGACTAGCCAAGAGACCCAGTACTTC
>TRBV29-1|.|.|TRBJ2-7
CSVLQVLEQYF
TGCAGCGTTTTACAGGTCCTAGAGCAGTACTTC
>TRBV30|once|.|TRBJ1-5
CAWSVRGATGQPQHF
TGTGCCTGGAGTGTTCGGGGGGCAACGGGTCAGCCCCAGCATTTT
>TRBV6-2/TRBV6-3|.|TRBD2|TRBJ2-7
CASSPSGTYEQYF
TGTGCCAGCAGCCCTAGCGGTACCTACGAGCAGTACTTC
>TRBV12-3/TRBV12-4|.|.|TRBJ2-5
CASSLRRLQETQYF
TGTGCCAGCAGTTTACGACGGCTCCAAGAGACCCAGTACTTC
>TRBV20-1|.|TRBD2|TRBJ2-2
CSAVRSGRAFGGELFF
TGCAGTGCCGTTAGGAGCGGGAGGGCCTTCGGCGGGGAGCTGTTTTTT
>TRBV28|.|.|TRBJ2-6
CASTGGAAGANVLTF
TGTGCCAGCACTGGGGGGGCAGCTGGGGCCAACGTCCTGACTTTC
>TRBV20-1|.|TRBD1|TRBJ1-1
CSAGGQAMNTEAFF
TGCAGTGCTGGGGGACAGGCTATGAACACTGAAGCTTTCTTT
>TRBV12-3/TRBV12-4|few|.|TRBJ2-3
CASSLHADTQYF
TGTGCCAGCAGTTTACATGCAGATACGCAGTATTTT
>TRBV7-2|.|TRBD2|TRBJ2-7
CASSLGGGLAPYEQYF
TGTGCCAGCAGCTTAGGTGGGGGACTAGCCCCCTACGAGCAGTACTTC
>TRBV7-2|once|.|TRBJ1-2
CASSLVAGDYGYTF
TGTGCCAGCAGCTTAGTGGCAGGGGACTATGGCTACACCTTC
>TRBV27|.|.|TRBJ2-2
CASSSFPRAGELFF
TGTGCCAGCAGTTCATTCCCCAGGGCCGGGGAGCTGTTTTTT
>TRBV5-1|.|TRBD1|TRBJ1-2
CASSPGQGDGGYTF
TGCGCCAGCAGCCCGGGACAGGGGGACGGTGGCTACACCTTC
>TRBV25-1|.|.|TRBJ1-4
CASRTPENEKLFF
TGTGCCAGTCGCACACCCGAAAATGAAAAACTGTTTTTT
>TRBV7-9|.|TRBD2|TRBJ2-1
CASSLGLAGLVEQFF
TGTGCCAGCAGCTTAGGGCTAGCGGGCCTCGTGGAGCAGTTCTTC
>TRBV5-1|.|.|TRBJ2-1
CASSPGLPRGGEQFF
TGCGCCAGCAGCCCTGGACTCCCCCGAGGAGGTGAGCAGTTCTTC
>TRBV14|.|TRBD1|TRBJ2-7
CASSQVGQGKRSMVEQYF
TGTGCCAGCAGCCAAGTGGGACAGGGTAAAAGGTCGATGGTCGAGCAGTACTTC
>TRBV3-1|.|.|TRBJ1-1
CASSQDGTNTEAFF
TGTGCCAGCAGCCAAGACGGGACGAACACTGAAGCTTTCTTT
>TRBV7-9|once|.|TRBJ1-1
CASGPRGGYTEAFF
TGTGCCAGCGGCCCTCGCGGGGGGTACACTGAAGCTTTCTTT
>TRBV3-1|.|.|TRBJ1-1
CASSPSSGGEVFF
TGTGCCAGCAGCCCATCTTCAGGAGGGGAGGTTTTCTTT
>TRBV2|.|.|TRBJ2-7
CASSEQGLHEQYF
TGTGCCAGCAGTGAGCAGGGGCTCCACGAGCAGTACTTC
>TRBV5-1|once|.|TRBJ1-3
CASSPGHRSGNTIYF
TGCGCCAGCAGCCCCGGACACCGCTCTGGAAACACCATATATTTT
>TRBV25-1|.|.|TRBJ2-2
CASSPLAFGELFF
TGTGCCAGCAGTCCTCTAGCGTTCGGGGAGCTGTTTTTT
>TRBV3-1|.|.|TRBJ1-5
CASSQDGGRDQPQHF
TGTGCCAGCAGCCAAGACGGGGGACGAGATCAGCCCCAGCATTTT
>TRBV5-4|once|TRBD2|TRBJ2-7
CASSLVGRTSGYEQYF
TGTGCCAGCAGCTTGGTTGGTAGGACTAGCGGATACGAGCAGTACTTC
>TRBV5-1|.|TRBD1|TRBJ2-7
CASSPRQGTLYEQYF
TGCGCCAGCAGCCCTCGACAGGGCACCCTTTACGAGCAGTACTTC
>TRBV3-1|few|.|TRBJ2-7
CASSQSMTDYEQYF
TGTGCCAGCAGCCAATCGATGACAGACTACGAGCAGTACTTC
>TRBV20-1|.|.|TRBJ2-2
CSAGVTGELFF
TGCAGTGCTGGAGTGACCGGGGAGCTGTTTTTT
>TRBV12-3/TRBV12-4|.|TRBD2|TRBJ2-7
CASSSRTSGTYEQYF
TGTGCCAGCAGTTCAAGGACTAGCGGCACCTACGAGCAGTACTTC
>TRBV29-1|.|.|TRBJ1-2
CSVETVPTNYGYTF
TGCAGCGTTGAGACAGTCCCTACTAACTATGGCTACACCTTC
>TRBV5-4|.|.|TRBJ1-1
CASSLGAANTEAFF
TGTGCCAGCAGCTTGGGAGCGGCGAACACTGAAGCTTTCTTT
>TRBV5-1|once|.|TRBJ1-2
CASSLGRGYGYTF
TGCGCCAGCAGCTTGGGCAGGGGATATGGCTACACCTTC
>TRBV20-1|.|.|TRBJ2-7
CSAPKGPHYEQYF
TGCAGTGCTCCGAAGGGACCCCATTACGAGCAGTACTTC
>TRBV27|once|TRBD1|TRBJ1-1
CASSRTGEKNTEAFF
TGTGCCAGCAGTCGGACAGGGGAGAAAAACACTGAAGCTTTCTTT
>TRBV5-6|.|.|TRBJ2-6
CASSLAWGSGANVLTF
TGTGCCAGCAGCTTGGCTTGGGGTTCTGGGGCCAACGTCCTGACTTTC
>TRBV10-3|once|.|TRBJ2-6
CAISGGHNSGANVLTF
TGTGCCATCAGTGGGGGACACAACTCTGGGGCCAACGTCCTGACTTTC
>TRBV29-1|.|.|TRBJ1-5
CSVGGGVSNQPQHF
TGCAGCGTTGGCGGAGGGGTGAGCAATCAGCCCCAGCATTTT
>TRBV20-1|once|TRBD2|TRBJ2-5
CSAIAGVEETQYF
TGCAGTGCGATAGCGGGAGTAGAAGAGACCCAGTACTTC
>TRBV9|.|TRBD2|TRBJ2-2
CASSVGLAGPFANTGELFF
TGTGCCAGCAGCGTAGGACTAGCGGGGCCGTTCGCGAACACCGGGGAGCTGTTTTTT